The clone carrying this T cell receptor (beta chain) is termed medium-sized. Its antigen is currently unknown. Each 20-30 mg portion of unsorted bulk tissue served as the source for co-extraction of RNA and DNA. Tumor samples were assessed, and every one had over 90% viable tumor cells. The input was 450 to 500 ng total RNA; TCR beta cDNA was made from it with a constant-region primer. Three rounds of nested multiplex PCR with slightly modified ARM-PCR produced TCR beta libraries. Running 10 cycles apiece, the first two PCR rounds relied on TRBV1-TRBV30 forward primers together with a C-beta reverse primer. TCRdb re-analysed the multiplex PCR reads in MiXCR, keeping a single row per CDR3 protein. The sample gives roughly 22,000 distinct CDR3 sequences, more than 70% of which show up once; about 40% is in the top ten. The entry originates in a study of tumor-infiltrating lymphocytes in primary liver carcinoma. Study context: The study reported T1-T3 N0M0 tumors spanning 4.2 to 10 cm. Study observations and caveats: In tumor-adjacent and tumor-blood pairs, overlap was lower than in tumor region pairs. Just about 7-24% of leading clones were found in every one of five regions.

The V gene end was trimmed by 4 bases and the J gene end by 7 bases; junction bases not matched to a gene: 10. This CDR3 is built from 17 residues. Germline CDR1 is MGHRA and CDR2 is YSYEKL. The chain carries TRBV4-1 and TRBJ1-4; 12 positions match TRBD1. Sequencing was performed on liver tumor tissue from sampling region 2. Specified subset: tumor region T2, inferior pole. The clonotype comes from a woman in her thirties with primary liver carcinoma and hepatitis B virus infection. In DNA form, the CDR3 reads TGCGCCAGCAGCCTAACCGGGACAGGGGGCGCCTTTGAAAAACTGTTTTTT. Translating gives CASSLTGTGGAFEKLFF.